The rows below give T cell receptor beta chains drawn from one sample of a study of blood T cell repertoires in COVID-19. Sequencing was performed with immunoSEQ multiplex PCR; in TCRdb, only in-frame clones are kept and a portion is missing. The sample includes about 300,000 clones, around four fifths of them seen just once. The sample consisted of peripheral blood. The receptor source for this set is a woman between 50 and 59 years old with acute or convalescent COVID-19. CDR3s leave out the opening cysteine and the closing phenylalanine or tryptophan.

TRBV2	TRBJ2-5	ASGEVPRETQY
TRBV27	TRBJ2-7	ASRSPSGRDRAGYEQY
TRBV7-2	TRBJ1-4	ASSRTQGNEKLF
TRBV11-2	TRBJ2-3	ASSPLTSTDTQY
TRBV9	TRBJ1-3	ASSGTGETGNTIY
TRBV12-3/TRBV12-4	TRBJ1-2	ASTPGGGYGYT
TRBV6-5	TRBJ2-3	ASRGGPVESDTQY
TRBV25-1	TRBJ2-1	ASSQSAGGGEF
TRBV4-3	TRBJ2-1	ASSQDPPSQRGYNEQF
TRBV3-1/TRBV3-2	TRBJ1-2	ASSLGTVGGYT
TRBV5-6	TRBJ2-1	ASSLGDWGNEQF
TRBV6-5	TRBJ1-6	ASNTGFLPLH
TRBV6-2/TRBV6-3	TRBJ1-1	ASSRGQGETEAF
TRBV19	TRBJ2-2	ASSVGLAAGTGELF
TRBV4-2	TRBJ2-5	ASSQDPSGGETQY